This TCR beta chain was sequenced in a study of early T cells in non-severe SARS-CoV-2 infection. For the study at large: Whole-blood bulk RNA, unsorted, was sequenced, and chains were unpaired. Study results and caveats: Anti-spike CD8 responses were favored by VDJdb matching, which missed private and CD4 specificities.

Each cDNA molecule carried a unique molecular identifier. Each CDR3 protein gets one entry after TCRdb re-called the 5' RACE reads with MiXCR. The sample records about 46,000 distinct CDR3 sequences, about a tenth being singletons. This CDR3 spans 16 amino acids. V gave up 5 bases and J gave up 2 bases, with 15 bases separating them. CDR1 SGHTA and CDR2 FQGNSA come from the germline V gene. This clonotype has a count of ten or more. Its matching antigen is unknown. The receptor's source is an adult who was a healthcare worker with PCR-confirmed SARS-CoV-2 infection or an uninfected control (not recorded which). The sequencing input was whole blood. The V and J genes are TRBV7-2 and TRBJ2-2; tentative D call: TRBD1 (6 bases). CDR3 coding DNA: TGTGCCAGCAGCCCTAGTCCGGGACAAAACACCGGGGAGCTGTTTTTT. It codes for CASSPSPGQNTGELFF. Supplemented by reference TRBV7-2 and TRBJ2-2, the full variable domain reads GAGVSQSPSNKVTEKGKDVELRCDPISGHTALYWYRQSLGQGLEFLIYFQGNSAPDKSGLPSDRFSAERTGGSVSTLTIQRTQQEDSAVYLCASSPSPGQNTGELFFGEGSRLTVL.